Presented here are 5 T cell receptor beta chains from one specimen sequenced in a study of blood T cell repertoires in COVID-19. Libraries were prepared by immunoSEQ multiplex PCR; TCRdb keeps only in-frame clonotypes and omits some of them. The sample records 150,000 to 200,000 clones, 77% being singletons. The specimen was peripheral blood. The receptors stem from a man in his 70s with acute or convalescent COVID-19.

The gene calls are TRBV7-8 and TRBJ2-7; D remains ambiguous. The CDR3 is 12 residues long. Trimming left V 4 bases short and J 3 bases short, with 7 bases between. Germline V gene lookup returns CDR1 SGHVS and CDR2 FQNEAQ. The DNA of the CDR3 is TGTGCCAGCAGCTATGGAGACTACGAGCAGTACTTC. Its translation: CASSYGDYEQYF.

V gene TRBV27 combines with J gene TRBJ2-3; 7 positions match TRBD1. CDR3 length: 15 amino acids. Germline V gene sequence: CDR1 MNHEY, CDR2 SMNVEV (reference sequence). J lost 4 bases, V lost 0 bases, and 4 bases had no gene match. The CDR3 nucleotides read TGTGCCAGCAGTTTATCTAGACAGGGATCAGATACGCAGTATTTT. Translated, it gives CASSLSRQGSDTQYF.

The CDR3 bases are TGCGCCAGCAGCACAGGGGGGGAGTCCTACAATGAGCAGTTCTTC. Its translation: CASSTGGESYNEQFF. This chain connects TRBV5-1 to TRBJ2-1; D possibly corresponds to TRBD1 (8 bases). This CDR3 comprises 15 residues. V was clipped by 4 bases and J by 1 base, with 12 bases between them. Germline V gene sequence: CDR1 SGHRS, CDR2 YFSETQ.

V and J are TRBV5-1 and TRBJ2-5, with 10 bases that match TRBD2. This CDR3 is 17 amino acids long. Trimming removed 1 base from V and 1 base from J; junction bases left unmatched: 7. Germline CDR1 is SGHRS and CDR2 is YFSETQ. The CDR3 DNA reads TGCGCCAGCAGCTTGCCTACTAGCGGGGACCTCCAAGAGACCCAGTACTTC. Translating it yields CASSLPTSGDLQETQYF.

This sequence joins TRBV2 and TRBJ1-2, with TRBD1 identical over 7 bases. Germline CDR1 SNHLY, CDR2 FYNNEI. Germline trimming cut 4 bases from V and 4 bases from J; bases unmatched to any gene: 0. CDR3 length: 12 residues. CDR3 amino acids: CASSGQGYGYTF. The CDR3 DNA sequence: TGTGCCAGCAGTGGACAGGGCTATGGCTACACCTTC. The whole variable domain, filled in from reference TRBV2 and TRBJ1-2, reads EPEVTQTPSHQVTQMGQEVILRCVPISNHLYFYWYRQILGQKVEFLVSFYNNEISEKSEIFDDQFSVERPDGSNFTLKIRSTKLEDSAMYFCASSGQGYGYTFGSGTRLTVV.